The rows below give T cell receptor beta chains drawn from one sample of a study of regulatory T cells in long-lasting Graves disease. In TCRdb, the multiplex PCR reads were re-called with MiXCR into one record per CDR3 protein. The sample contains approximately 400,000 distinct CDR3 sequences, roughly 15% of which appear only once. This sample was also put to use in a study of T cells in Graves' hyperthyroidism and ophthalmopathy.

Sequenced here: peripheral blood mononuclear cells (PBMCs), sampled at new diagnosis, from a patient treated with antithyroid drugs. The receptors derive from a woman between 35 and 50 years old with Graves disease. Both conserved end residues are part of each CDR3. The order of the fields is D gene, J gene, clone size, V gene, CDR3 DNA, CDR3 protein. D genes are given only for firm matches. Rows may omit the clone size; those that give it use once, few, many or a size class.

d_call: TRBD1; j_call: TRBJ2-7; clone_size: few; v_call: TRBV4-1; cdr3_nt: TGCGCCAGCAGCCACGCGCCAACAGGGGGGCAGCTAACCTACGAGCAGTACTTC; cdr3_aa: CASSHAPTGGQLTYEQYF
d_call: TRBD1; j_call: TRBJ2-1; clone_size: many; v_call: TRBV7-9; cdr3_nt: TGTGCCAGCAGTCTACAGGGGATTGAGCAGTTCTTC; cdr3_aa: CASSLQGIEQFF
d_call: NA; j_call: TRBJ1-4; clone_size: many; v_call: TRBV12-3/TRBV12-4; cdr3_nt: TGTGCCAGCAGTTCACAACTCAGGGGTAAACTGTTTTTT; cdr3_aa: CASSSQLRGKLFF
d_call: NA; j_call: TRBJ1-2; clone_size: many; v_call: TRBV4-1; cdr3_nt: TGCGCCAGCAGGCAAGCCCCCCGGGGAACGTTCGATGGCTACACCTTC; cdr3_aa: CASRQAPRGTFDGYTF
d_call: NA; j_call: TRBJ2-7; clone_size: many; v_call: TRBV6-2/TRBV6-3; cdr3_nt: TGTGCCAGCAGTGAGGGACACCCACCCGAGCAGTACTTC; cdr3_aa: CASSEGHPPEQYF
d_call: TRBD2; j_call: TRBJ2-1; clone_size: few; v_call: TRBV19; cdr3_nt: TGTGCCAGTAGTATCGCTAGCGGAGCCTACAATGAGCAGTTCTTC; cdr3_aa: CASSIASGAYNEQFF
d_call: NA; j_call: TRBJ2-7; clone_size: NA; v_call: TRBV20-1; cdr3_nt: TGCAGTGCTAGAGATTCCGCTAGCGAGCAGTACTTC; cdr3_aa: CSARDSASEQYF
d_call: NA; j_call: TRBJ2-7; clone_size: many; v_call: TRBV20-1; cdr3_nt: TGCAGTGCTAGAGGCGGGCTTGGGGACACCATTACCTACGAGCAGTACTTC; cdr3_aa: CSARGGLGDTITYEQYF
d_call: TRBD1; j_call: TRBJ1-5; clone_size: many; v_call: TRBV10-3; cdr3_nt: TGTGCCATCAGTGACCTGGACAGGGAGGATCAGCCCCAGCATTTT; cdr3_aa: CAISDLDREDQPQHF
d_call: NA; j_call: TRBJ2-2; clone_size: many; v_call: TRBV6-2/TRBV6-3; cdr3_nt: TGTGCCAGCAGCCTCGACGGCGGGGAGCTGTTTTTT; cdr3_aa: CASSLDGGELFF